This TCR beta chain was sequenced during a study of T cells after yellow fever vaccination. Study summary: SMART-Seq v4 Ultra Low Input served to prepare low-cell-number fractions.

The germline V gene encodes CDR1 SGHKS and CDR2 YYEKEE (reference sequence). This CDR3 is 14 amino acids long. Trimming left V 0 bases short and J 4 bases short, with 8 bases between. Each CDR3 protein gets one entry after TCRdb re-called the 5' RACE reads with MiXCR. The sample includes 300,000 to 400,000 distinct CDR3 sequences, 9.5% to 15% seen only once; the top ten take around 3%. Sequencing was performed on CD4+ T cells sorted from PBMCs, taken 15 days after the yellow fever booster vaccination. The clonotype was recovered from a man between 18 and 29 years old who received the YFV17D yellow fever vaccine. The gene calls are TRBV5-5 and TRBJ2-1; D remains unclear. The CDR3 coding sequence is TGTGCCAGCAGCTTGGACCAGGCGTACAATGAGCAGTTCTTC. Residues: CASSLDQAYNEQFF.